The present TCR beta chain was sequenced within a study of cytomegalovirus exposure and HLA in healthy donors. Generated by immunoSEQ multiplex PCR, the TCRdb table keeps only in-frame clones and is missing some. The table lists 100,000 or so clones, about 83% of them singletons. Study results and limitations: In the approximately 120 validation repertoires, a later analysis found that first-cohort TCR clusters tended to co-occur. Researchers counted around 170 TCR beta chains as cytomegalovirus-associated. There were some public TCRs occurring in many donors, but most TCR sequences were rare.

Separation from the roughly 600-subject first cohort characterized the roughly 120-subject validation cohort, to which the donors belonged. This clone was detected a few times. Antigen specificity is unknown. The clonotype originates from a woman in her thirties in good health and CMV-seronegative. Sequencing was performed on PBMCs.

CDR3 coding DNA: TGCAGCGTTGAAGATCTCGGGGGAGATACGCAGTATTTT. Protein: CSVEDLGGDTQYF. This chain uses TRBV29-1 with TRBJ2-3; D possibly corresponds to TRBD2 (6 bases). Per the germline V gene, CDR1 is SQVTM and CDR2 is ANQGSEA. CDR3 length: 13 residues. V lost 0 bases and J 5 bases, leaving 9 bases between the germline ends.